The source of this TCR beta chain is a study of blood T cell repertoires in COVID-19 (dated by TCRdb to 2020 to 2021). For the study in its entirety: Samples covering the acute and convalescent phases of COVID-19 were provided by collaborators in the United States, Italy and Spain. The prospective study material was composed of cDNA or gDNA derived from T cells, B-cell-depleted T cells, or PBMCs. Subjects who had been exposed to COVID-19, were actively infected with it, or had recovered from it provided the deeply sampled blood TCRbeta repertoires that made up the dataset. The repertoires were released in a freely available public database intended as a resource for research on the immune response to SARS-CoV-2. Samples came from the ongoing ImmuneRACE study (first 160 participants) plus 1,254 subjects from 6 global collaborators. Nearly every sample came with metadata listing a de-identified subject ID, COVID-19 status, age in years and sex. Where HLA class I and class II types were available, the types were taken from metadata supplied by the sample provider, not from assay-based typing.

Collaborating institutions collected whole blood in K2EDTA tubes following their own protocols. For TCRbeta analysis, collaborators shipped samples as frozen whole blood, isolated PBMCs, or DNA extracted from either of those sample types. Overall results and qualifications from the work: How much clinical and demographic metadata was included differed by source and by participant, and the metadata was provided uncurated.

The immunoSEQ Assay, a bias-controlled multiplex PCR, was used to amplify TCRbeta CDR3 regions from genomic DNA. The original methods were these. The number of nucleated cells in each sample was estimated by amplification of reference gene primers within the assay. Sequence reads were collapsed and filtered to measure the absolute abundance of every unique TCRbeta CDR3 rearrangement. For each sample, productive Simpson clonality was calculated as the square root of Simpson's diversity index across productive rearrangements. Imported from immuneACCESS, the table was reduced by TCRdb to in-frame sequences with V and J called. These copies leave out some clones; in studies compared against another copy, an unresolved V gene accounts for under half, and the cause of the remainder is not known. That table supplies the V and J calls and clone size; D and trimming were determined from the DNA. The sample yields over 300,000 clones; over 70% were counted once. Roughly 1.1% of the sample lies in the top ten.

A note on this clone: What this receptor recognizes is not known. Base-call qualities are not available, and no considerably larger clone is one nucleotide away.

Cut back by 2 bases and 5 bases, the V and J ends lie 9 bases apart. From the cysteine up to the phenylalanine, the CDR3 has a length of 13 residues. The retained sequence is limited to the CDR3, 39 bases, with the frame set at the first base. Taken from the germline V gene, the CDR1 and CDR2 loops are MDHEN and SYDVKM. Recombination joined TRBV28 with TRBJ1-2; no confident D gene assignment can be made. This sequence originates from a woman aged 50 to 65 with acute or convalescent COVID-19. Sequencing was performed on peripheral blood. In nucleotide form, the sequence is TGTGCCAGCAGTTTACAGGAATCGTATGGCTACACCTTC. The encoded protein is CASSLQESYGYTF.